The 23 T cell receptor beta chains reported below all come from one sample, sequenced in a study of OX40 agonist ivuxolimab in advanced cancers. The library was prepared using the immunoSEQ multiplex PCR assay. In its TCRdb copy, this immuneACCESS table keeps in-frame sequences only and misses some clones. Where compared with another copy, unresolved V genes explain less than half of these, and the others have no known cause. This sample comprises about 48,000 clones, more than 75% of them detected only once. The ten largest clones add up to around 9% of the sample. The material sequenced was CD4+ or CD8+ T cells sorted from blood, taken in a trial of the OX40 agonist ivuxolimab. These receptors originate from an adult with an advanced solid tumor such as melanoma, head and neck, liver or kidney cancer.

The chain joins TRBV6-5 to TRBJ2-5; no firm D call. Germline assignment: CDR1 MNHEY and CDR2 SVGAGI. The V gene lost 0 bases and the J gene lost 2 bases, with 10 bases spanning the gap. The CDR3 covers 15 residues. The CDR3 sequence: CASSYSAAAQETQYF. Written as DNA, the CDR3 is TGTGCCAGCAGTTACTCGGCGGCAGCTCAAGAGACCCAGTACTTC.

V is TRBV5-8 and J is TRBJ2-7; 10 nucleotides match TRBD1. V lost 0 bases and J lost 7; bases outside the gene matches: 4. The CDR3 covers 14 residues. CDR1 SGHTS and CDR2 YDEGEE come from the germline V gene. The CDR3 loop reads CASSLEGTGDEQYF. The CDR3, as DNA: TGTGCCAGCAGCTTGGAAGGGACAGGGGATGAGCAGTACTTC.

V usage is TRBV29-1 and J usage is TRBJ2-1; D perhaps matches TRBD1 (6 bases). Looked up from germline, CDR1 is SQVTM and CDR2 is ANQGSEA. Trimming shortened V by 3 bases and J by 3 bases, and 12 bases separated the two germline ends. The CDR3 contains 14 residues. This CDR3 reads CSVDRTEDYNEQFF. CDR3 nucleotides: TGCAGCGTTGACCGGACAGAAGACTACAATGAGCAGTTCTTC.

This chain connects TRBV4-1 to TRBJ1-5; 7 nucleotides align to TRBD1. CDR1 MGHRA and CDR2 YSYEKL come from the germline V gene. Losses at the gene ends were 3 bases for V and 3 bases for J; bases not matched to a gene: 2. The CDR3 has 14 residues. CDR3 sequence: CASSQTGSNQPQHF. CDR3 DNA: TGCGCCAGCAGCCAGACAGGGTCCAATCAGCCCCAGCATTTT.

This chain connects TRBV5-1 to TRBJ2-2; D ambiguous. CDR1 and CDR2 (germline): SGHRS, YFSETQ. The V end was cut by 0 bases, the J end by 6 bases, with 15 bases between. This CDR3 contains 16 residues. DNA for the CDR3: TGCGCCAGCAGCTTGGTCGGCTACGTAAAAGCCGGGGAGCTGTTTTTT. Its protein is CASSLVGYVKAGELFF.

The V gene is TRBV19, the J gene TRBJ2-1, with a weak D call TRBD2 (6 bases). Germline V CDR1 and CDR2: LNHDA, SQIVND (reference sequence). Deletions cut 5 bases from V and 1 base from J, with 12 bases between. This CDR3 contains 15 residues. The CDR3 DNA reads TGTGCCAGTAGTGTCGGGGAGGCGTCCTACAATGAGCAGTTCTTC. Translating it yields CASSVGEASYNEQFF.

This sequence joins TRBV6-6 and TRBJ2-5, with 9 positions matching TRBD2. TRBJ2-7 explains the end of the DNA better; the J call may be wrong. Germline lookup yields CDR1 MNHNY and CDR2 SVGAGI (reference sequence). The CDR3 contains 15 residues. CDR3 bases: TGTGCCAGCAGTTTTTTAGCGGGAGCAGGGTACGAGCAGTACTTC. It translates to CASSFLAGAGYEQYF.

This chain uses TRBV28 with TRBJ2-1, with D uncertain. The CDR3 is 11 amino acids. V was shortened by 5 bases and J by 5 bases, with 4 bases between the two germline ends. Germline CDR1 is MDHEN and CDR2 is SYDVKM. CDR3 in DNA: TGTGCCAGCAGTACGAACAATGAGCAGTTCTTC. Amino acids: CASSTNNEQFF.

V is TRBV18 and J is TRBJ1-2, with TRBD1 matching over 10 bases. V gave up 3 bases and J gave up 5 bases; unmatched junction bases: 3. The germline V gene has CDR1 KGHSH and CDR2 LQKENI. The CDR3 totals 14 residues. The CDR3 spells CASSPPGQGYGYTF. In DNA form, the CDR3 reads TGTGCCAGCTCACCTCCGGGACAGGGGTATGGCTACACCTTC. Full variable domain (rest looked up from reference TRBV18 and TRBJ1-2): NAGVMQNPRHLVRRRGQEARLRCSPMKGHSHVYWYRQLPEEGLKFMVYLQKENIIDESGMPKERFSAEFPKEGPSILRIQQVVRGDSAAYFCASSPPGQGYGYTFGSGTRLTVV.

Regarding this clone: Other DNA sequences from this sample encode an identical CDR3 as well. The chain recombines TRBV2 with TRBJ1-5; possibly TRBD1 for D (6 bases). Germline lookup yields CDR1 SNHLY and CDR2 FYNNEI. There are 14 residues in the CDR3. V shed 5 bases and J shed 6 bases, with 14 bases lying between them. CDR3 sequence (DNA): TGTGCCAGCAGTCCGGACAGAGGCGCTCAGCCCCAGCATTTT. It encodes CASSPDRGAQPQHF.

V and J are TRBV5-1 and TRBJ2-5, with a tentative D call TRBD2 (6 bases). The CDR3 loop spans 15 amino acids. The V and J ends lost 0 bases and 5 bases respectively, with 14 bases between them. Germline lookup yields CDR1 SGHRS and CDR2 YFSETQ. The CDR3 nucleotides read TGCGCCAGCAGCTTGGGCGGGACCCGGAGGGAGACCCAGTACTTC. It encodes CASSLGGTRRETQYF.

The gene calls are TRBV28 and TRBJ2-5; maybe TRBD1 (5 bases). There are 12 residues in the CDR3. Germline V lookup: CDR1 MDHEN, CDR2 SYDVKM. V lost 3 bases and J 4 bases, leaving 6 bases between the germline ends. CDR3 in amino acids: CASSFQGETQYF. DNA of the CDR3: TGTGCCAGCAGTTTTCAGGGAGAGACCCAGTACTTC. Supplemented by reference TRBV28 and TRBJ2-5, the full variable domain reads DVKVTQSSRYLVKRTGEKVFLECVQDMDHENMFWYRQDPGLGLRLIYFSYDVKMKEKGDIPEGYSVSREKKERFSLILESASTNQTSMYLCASSFQGETQYFGPGTRLLVL.

The chain uses TRBV2 and TRBJ2-5, with 7 positions matching TRBD2. The CDR3 totals 11 residues. Trimming at V came to 8 bases and at J to 3 bases, leaving 0 bases not matched to a gene. CDR1 and CDR2 (germline): SNHLY, FYNNEI. Written as DNA, the CDR3 is TGTGCCAGCGGACTAGAAGAGACCCAGTACTTC. It is translated as CASGLEETQYF.

The chain has TRBV28 and TRBJ1-2; tentatively, D is TRBD1 (5 bases). The CDR3 length is 15 residues. Germline lookup yields CDR1 MDHEN and CDR2 SYDVKM. The V end lost 4 bases, the J end lost 3 bases, and 15 bases lay between the germline ends. CDR3 bases: TGTGCCAGCAGTTCCCTGGGGGGTCCGGACTATGGCTACACCTTC. Translated, it gives CASSSLGGPDYGYTF.

This clone was detected only a few times. The genes are TRBV6-5 and TRBJ2-7; D may match TRBD1 or TRBD2 (5 bases each). The CDR3 length is 15 residues. Germline V CDR1 and CDR2: MNHEY, SVGAGI. Trimming left V 5 bases short and J 1 base short, with 15 bases between. For the CDR3, the DNA is TGTGCCAGCAGTCGCAATCGGGACCATTCCTACGAGCAGTACTTC. This gives the protein CASSRNRDHSYEQYF.

This clone was recorded a few times. The chain combines TRBV28 with TRBJ1-2; D unresolved. The CDR3 contains 14 residues. Trimming pared 5 bases from V and 1 base from J, leaving 11 bases between. The germline gives CDR1 MDHEN, CDR2 SYDVKM. The CDR3 DNA follows: TGTGCCAGCAGTAGGGCCTCACGTAACTATGGCTACACCTTC. It yields the protein CASSRASRNYGYTF.

The rearrangement joins TRBV6-4 to TRBJ2-5; 7 bases agree with TRBD2. Trimming at V came to 8 bases and at J to 4 bases, leaving 7 bases not matched to a gene. CDR1 and CDR2 from the germline V gene are MRHNA and SNTAGT. The CDR3 contains 13 residues. The CDR3 reads CASGREKGETQYF. In DNA form, the CDR3 reads TGTGCCAGCGGGAGGGAAAAAGGAGAGACCCAGTACTTC.

The rearrangement links TRBV9 to TRBJ2-3; unclear D gene. The V end was cut by 3 bases, the J end by 4 bases, with 9 bases between. The CDR3 runs 13 residues. Germline assignment: CDR1 SGDLS and CDR2 YYNGEE. CDR3 amino acids: CASSALEADTQYF. In nucleotides, the CDR3 is TGTGCCAGCAGCGCTTTAGAGGCAGATACGCAGTATTTT.

The chain joins TRBV21-1 to TRBJ2-5; the table calls TRBD1, which could not be checked here. TRBV21-1 is deemed a pseudogene. The CDR3 is 16 residues long. The CDR3 DNA is TGTGCCAGCAGCAAACGGGACAGGCAGGGGGCGGAGACCCAGTACTTC. Protein sequence: CASSKRDRQGAETQYF.

The CDR3 sequence is CASSGTGGGQPQHF. Here the CDR3 DNA reads TGTGCCAGTAGCGGGACAGGGGGAGGTCAGCCCCAGCATTTT. V usage is TRBV19 and J usage is TRBJ1-5, with TRBD1 matching 11 bases. Losses at the gene ends were 6 bases for V and 6 bases for J; bases not matched to a gene: 4. The CDR3 has 14 residues. Germline V lookup: CDR1 LNHDA, CDR2 SQIVND (reference sequence).

This clone has just one count. The chain carries TRBV28 and TRBJ2-6; 10 positions agree with TRBD1. Trimming removed 1 base from V and 1 base from J; junction bases left unmatched: 7. Per the germline V gene, CDR1 is MDHEN and CDR2 is SYDVKM. This CDR3 spans 19 amino acids. This chain's CDR3 is CASSLSPDRGLSGANVLTF. DNA of the CDR3: TGTGCCAGCAGTTTATCCCCCGACAGGGGGCTATCTGGGGCCAACGTCCTGACTTTC.

The V gene is TRBV19, the J gene TRBJ2-7; D is uncertain. The CDR3 extends over 14 amino acids. V lost 7 bases and J lost 0, with 13 bases in between. Germline V lookup: CDR1 LNHDA, CDR2 SQIVND (reference sequence). The CDR3 loop is CASKWRQSSYEQYF. The CDR3 DNA sequence: TGTGCCAGTAAGTGGCGTCAGAGCTCCTACGAGCAGTACTTC.

A single count supports this clone. The chain joins TRBV10-3 to TRBJ2-5, with D tentatively TRBD1 (6 bases). The germline CDR1 and CDR2 sequences are ENHRY and SYGVKD. The CDR3 consists of 14 residues. V lost 3 bases to trimming and J lost 1 base, with 9 bases between them. The DNA for the CDR3 is TGTGCCATCAGTGACTCGGACAGCCAAGAGACCCAGTACTTC. It specifies CAISDSDSQETQYF.